This T cell receptor beta chain was captured in a study of shared clonotypes between healthy human individuals. Clones were read by immunoSEQ multiplex PCR, and TCRdb kept only the in-frame ones, dropping some. The profile shows about 820,000 clones, around 93% of them singletons. Comments on this clone: Its antigen remains unknown.

V lost 4 bases to trimming and J lost 4 bases; unmatched junction nucleotides: 3. CDR1 and CDR2 from the germline V gene are SGHRS and YFSETQ. CDR3 length: 15 residues. Findings and caveats of the study: Tissue TCR repertoires likely differ from these blood-only repertoires. Expectations were that clonotype sharing among donors would be affected by sequencing depth.

Terminally differentiated effector memory CD45RA+ cells were excluded from the naive CD8 cells, which were CD45RO-negative and positively selected for CCR7. The source of this sequence is a man aged 30 to 39 in good health. Sequenced input: naive CD8+ T cells sorted from blood. V gene TRBV5-1 combines with J gene TRBJ2-1; 12 nucleotides match TRBD2. In DNA form, the CDR3 reads TGCGCCAGCAGCGACGGACTAGCGGGGTACAATGAGCAGTTCTTC. Amino acid sequence: CASSDGLAGYNEQFF.